The present entry profiles one TCR beta chain with its context. This entry comes from a study of blood T cell repertoires in COVID-19. Turning to the study itself: The samples span acute and convalescent COVID-19 from the United States, Italy and Spain. PBMCs, B-cell-depleted T cells, or T cells provided the cDNA or gDNA that made up the material.

The CDR3 extends over 12 amino acids. Between the trimmed V and J ends, which lost 5 bases and 3 bases, there was a span of 7 bases. Germline V gene data show CDR1 as LNHDA and CDR2 as SQIVND (reference sequence). In the original workflow: It was from reference gene primer amplification that nucleated cell counts were estimated. Libraries were prepared by immunoSEQ multiplex PCR; TCRdb keeps only in-frame clonotypes and omits some of them. The D gene and trimming were derived from the DNA, and the V and J assignments and clone size from that table. The sample shows around 100,000 clones, 80% to 90% of them seen only once.

The specimen sequenced was peripheral blood. The source is a human donor in a cohort sampled during active COVID-19. The V call is TRBV19, the J call TRBJ1-1, with unresolved D. Here the CDR3 reads CASSPGYTEAFF. Here the CDR3 DNA reads TGTGCCAGTAGTCCCGGGTACACTGAAGCTTTCTTT.